This record looks at one T cell receptor (beta chain) sequence and its context. Some clones are missing from TCRdb's copy, which holds only in-frame ones; the method was immunoSEQ multiplex PCR. The table has fewer than 200,000 clones, about 88% seen once; the top ten hold around 1.2%. The record originates from a study of blood T cell repertoires in COVID-19. The wider study: Acute-phase and convalescent COVID-19 samples originated in the United States, Italy and Spain.

Material for sequencing was PBMCs or T cells enriched from blood (not recorded which). The receptor's source is a human donor with acute COVID-19. The donor label of this sample is uncertain.

CDR3: CAISRTSGEGTDTQYF. The CDR3, as DNA: TGTGCCATCAGCCGGACTAGCGGGGAAGGCACAGATACGCAGTATTTT. This rearrangement joins TRBV10-3 to TRBJ2-3; TRBD2 aligns across 12 bases. The CDR3 runs to 16 residues. Germline CDR1 and CDR2: ENHRY and SYGVKD. The junction had 5 bases not matched to a gene; V was cut back by 6 bases and J by 1 base.